Sequencing of this TCR beta chain was carried out in a study of control samples from healthy donors and cancer patients. Generated by immunoSEQ multiplex PCR, the TCRdb table keeps only in-frame clones and is missing some. The repertoire consists of roughly 130,000 clones, with 85% to 95% occurring once and the leading ten covering under 2%. There are 15 residues in the CDR3. Germline CDR1 and CDR2: MGHRA and YSYEKL. V shed 3 bases and J shed 0 bases, with 6 bases lying between them. The chain carries TRBV4-1 and TRBJ2-6; D uncertain. The receptor's source is a man aged 50 or older with head and neck cancer. Input material: PBMCs. The CDR3 sequence: CASSHFGSGANVLTF. The CDR3 DNA sequence: TGCGCCAGCAGCCACTTCGGCTCTGGGGCCAACGTCCTGACTTTC.